These 9 T cell receptor beta chains came from one sample sequenced in a study of early T cells in non-severe SARS-CoV-2 infection. TCRdb recomputed calls from the 5' RACE reads with MiXCR, one row per CDR3 protein. The data show some 77,000 distinct CDR3 sequences, about 5% seen once. The sample here was whole blood, taken at baseline. The receptors were sampled from an adult who was a healthcare worker with PCR-confirmed SARS-CoV-2 infection or an uninfected control (not recorded which).

A few counts support this clonotype. The V and J genes are TRBV2 and TRBJ1-2; 7 bases map to TRBD1. Germline trimming cut 6 bases from V and 4 bases from J; bases unmatched to any gene: 8. Germline-derived CDR1 and CDR2 are SNHLY and FYNNEI. The CDR3 has 14 residues. CDR3 protein: CASRGQPEGYGYTF. CDR3 coding DNA: TGTGCCAGCAGGGGACAGCCGGAGGGCTATGGCTACACCTTC.

The rearrangement links TRBV11-1 to TRBJ2-1; D is uncertain. The V and J ends lost 5 bases and 6 bases respectively, with 8 bases between them. Germline CDR1 reads SGHAT; CDR2 reads FQDESV (reference sequence). There are 12 residues in the CDR3. The CDR3, as DNA: TGTGCCAGCAGCCTTATTCCCAATGAGCAGTTCTTC. Translation: CASSLIPNEQFF.

This clonotype was counted ten times or more. The chain recombines TRBV6-1 with TRBJ1-5; D call uncertain. CDR3 length: 16 amino acids. Per germline, CDR1 MNHNS and CDR2 SASEGT. Trimming shortened V by 1 base and J by 7 bases, and 17 bases separated the two germline ends. The CDR3 DNA sequence: TGTGCCAGCAGTGAAGGAAGGCATTTCGGATCCCAGCCCCAGCATTTT. As protein: CASSEGRHFGSQPQHF.

This clonotype showed up many times. As DNA, the CDR3 is TGTGCCAGTAGCATGACCGGGACAGGGGACTATGGCTACACCTTC. Translation: CASSMTGTGDYGYTF. This chain links TRBV19 with TRBJ1-2, with 10 bases identical to TRBD1. This CDR3 comprises 15 residues. V gave up 6 bases and J gave up 3 bases; unmatched junction bases: 7. Germline V gene lookup returns CDR1 LNHDA and CDR2 SQIVND (reference sequence).

This clonotype has more than one count but fewer than ten. The rearrangement uses TRBV11-2 and TRBJ2-2, with D unclear. CDR1 is SGHAT and CDR2 is FQNNGV in the germline V gene. With 4 bases removed from V and 6 bases from J, the gap between germline ends came to 3 bases. The CDR3 sequence is 11 residues long. This chain's CDR3 is CASSWAGELFF. The CDR3 DNA reads TGTGCCAGCAGCTGGGCCGGGGAGCTGTTTTTT.

This clonotype was counted at least ten times. The V gene is TRBV18, the J gene TRBJ1-1; the D gene is possibly TRBD1 (5 bases). V was trimmed by 3 bases and J by 4 bases, leaving 9 bases between them. The CDR3 has 13 amino acids. Germline lookup yields CDR1 KGHSH and CDR2 LQKENI. The CDR3 protein is CASSPSGFTEAFF. CDR3 coding DNA: TGTGCCAGCTCACCGTCAGGGTTCACTGAAGCTTTCTTT.

The sample holds many counts of this clonotype. The chain joins TRBV7-8 to TRBJ1-1, with 8 bases aligning to TRBD1. The CDR3 is 17 residues long. The V segment lost 5 bases and the J segment 4 bases; nucleotides outside the gene matches: 15. Germline lookup yields CDR1 SGHVS and CDR2 FQNEAQ. CDR3 amino acids: CASSRPKDREEGTEAFF. CDR3 nucleotides: TGTGCCAGCAGCCGGCCAAAGGACAGGGAGGAGGGCACTGAAGCTTTCTTT.

The chain is built from TRBV3-2 and TRBJ2-1; the D segment call TRBD1 is taken from the table without a DNA check. TRBV3-2 is annotated as a pseudogene. The CDR3 sequence is 12 residues long. CDR3 loop: CASSHRDTRRFF. CDR3 DNA sequence: TGTGCCAGCAGCCATAGGGACACCAGGCGGTTCTTC.

The chain recombines TRBV29-1 with TRBJ2-3; 9 bases line up with TRBD1. Unmatched junction bases numbered 6, after V lost 4 bases and J lost 4 bases. The CDR3 runs to 14 residues. Per germline, CDR1 SQVTM and CDR2 ANQGSEA. Written as DNA, the CDR3 is TGCAGCGTTGGAAGGGACAGGGAGGCAGATACGCAGTATTTT. This encodes CSVGRDREADTQYF.